Sequencing of this T cell receptor (beta chain) was carried out in a study of T cells in narcolepsy (dated by TCRdb to 2016 to 2019). Looking at the study overall: Healthy control donors were enrolled in the study alongside patients who had narcolepsy type 1 or type 2 (NT1, NT2). Autoreactive T cells targeting hypocretin neuron self-antigens (hypocretin, TRIB2) were sought in narcolepsy patients, and TCR Vbeta sequencing was used to track clonotypes in blood and CSF.

A remark on this clone: Its antigen has not been determined. Within one base of it there is no much larger clone, and no base qualities were kept.

The library was prepared using the immunoSEQ multiplex PCR assay. TCRdb provides this immuneACCESS table in a form limited to in-frame rearrangements. Some clones are lacking; in checked studies, under half of them reflect an unresolved V gene, and why the rest are absent is not known. For this sample there are some 30,000 clones; about 90% appear just once. Of the sample, about 0.8% falls within the top ten clones. General findings and caveats noted by the study authors: Numbers of sequenced blood memory CD4+ clonotypes were comparable, with averages of around 39,000 in patients and approximately 33,000 in controls. Certain blood memory CD4+ repertoires from patients and controls had no sequences that matched autoreactive T cell clones. Autoreactive clonotypes were reported to be detected serially in the blood of the same patients and of different patients, but not in the blood of healthy controls. Plots that compared CSF and blood CD4+ T cell clonotypes from the same patient highlighted HCRT-specific and TRIB2-specific autoreactive clonotypes.

Memory CD4+ T cells were sorted ex vivo from peripheral blood of narcolepsy patients and healthy controls for TCR Vbeta sequencing. The receptor was derived from a human donor with narcolepsy. The sequenced sample was CD45RA- memory CD4+ T cells from PBMCs. Read against the paper, the sample's cell subset or site label means: memory T cells sorted ex vivo from peripheral blood.

CDR3 region: CASSQGYGTYNEKLFF. The DNA sequence is as follows: TGTGCCAGCAGCCAAGGGTACGGGACTTATAATGAAAAACTGTTTTTT. The rearrangement joined TRBV4-2 to TRBJ1-4; the D segment could be TRBD1, given 5 matching bases. The CDR3 covers 16 residues, taking in both the cysteine and the phenylalanine. Here the CDR3 DNA is all that survives: 48 bases in frame from base 1. Reading the germline V gene gives CDR1 LGHNA and CDR2 YNFKEQ. The V and J ends are trimmed by 1 base and 4 bases, leaving 13 bases between them.